These T cell receptor beta chains were read from a single sample in a study of monozygotic twins with inflammatory bowel disease. TCRdb re-called the 5' RACE reads and gives one entry per CDR3 protein, without DNA. The data show 200,000 to 250,000 distinct CDR3 sequences, and the top ten clones hold 7.5% to 8%. The sequenced sample was blood. These receptors all stem from a human donor with ulcerative colitis or Crohn's disease, or a healthy co-twin of an affected twin (not recorded which). Both conserved end residues are part of each CDR3.

J: TRBJ1-2
V: TRBV5-6
CDR3: CASSSWTSTGFYGYTF

J: TRBJ1-4
V: TRBV20-1
CDR3: CSASESNEKLFF

J: TRBJ2-1
V: TRBV5-1
CDR3: CASSLGLAGHNEQFF

J: TRBJ2-1
V: TRBV6-2/TRBV6-3
CDR3: CASSFDSPAPDYNEQFF

J: TRBJ2-3
V: TRBV28
CDR3: CATRVAQHLTDTQYF

J: TRBJ2-2
V: TRBV4-1
CDR3: CASSQDREEGTNTGELFF

J: TRBJ2-5
V: TRBV7-6
CDR3: CASSLVVGRETQYF

J: TRBJ2-1
V: TRBV7-2
CDR3: CASSQKAGTPQFF

J: TRBJ2-7
V: TRBV10-3
CDR3: CASQDTPFYEQYF

J: TRBJ2-7
V: TRBV20-1
CDR3: CSAREGGTSYEQYF